The 5 T cell receptor beta chains reported below all come from one sample, sequenced in a study of CD4+ T cells in melanoma. This table comes from immunoSEQ multiplex PCR, and its TCRdb copy is limited to in-frame clones, with some not included. The sample shows over 100,000 clones, about 90% of them seen only once. Sequencing used peripheral blood. These TCRs come from a human donor with melanoma.

This rearrangement joins TRBV7-2 to TRBJ2-7; D may be TRBD2 (5 bases). Germline V gives CDR1 SGHTA, CDR2 FQGNSA. Trimming removed 1 base at V and 0 bases at J, with 7 bases between. CDR3 size: 14 residues. DNA of the CDR3: TGTGCCAGCAGCTTAGTAGCGACCTCCTACGAGCAGTACTTC. It codes for CASSLVATSYEQYF.

The J gene is TRBJ2-3, the V gene TRBV28, with D perhaps TRBD1 (6 bases). V was cut by 6 bases and J by 0 bases, with 10 bases left in between. Germline loops: CDR1 MDHEN, CDR2 SYDVKM. The CDR3 runs to 14 residues. CDR3 protein: CASSQGQSTDTQYF. CDR3 nucleotide sequence: TGTGCCAGCAGCCAAGGACAGAGCACAGATACGCAGTATTTT.

The chain carries TRBV28 and TRBJ1-5; 7 bases agree with TRBD1. The CDR3 extends over 18 amino acids. Germline CDR1 and CDR2: MDHEN and SYDVKM. V lost 7 bases, J lost 0 bases, and 15 bases stayed unmatched. CDR3 DNA sequence: TGTGCCAGCACCTACGTGGGACAGAGAGTTTATAGCAATCAGCCCCAGCATTTT. This translates into CASTYVGQRVYSNQPQHF.

This chain joins TRBV7-9 and TRBJ2-5; tentative D call: TRBD2 (6 bases). In germline, CDR1 is SEHNR, CDR2 FQNEAQ (reference sequence). CDR3 size: 15 residues. V lost 3 bases and J 3 bases, leaving 14 bases between the germline ends. CDR3 sequence: CASSFISGFKETQYF. The DNA of the CDR3 is TGTGCCAGCAGCTTCATTAGCGGTTTCAAAGAGACCCAGTACTTC.

The V call is TRBV19, the J call TRBJ1-5; no clear D gene. The CDR3 runs to 14 residues. Germline V gene data show CDR1 as LNHDA and CDR2 as SQIVND (reference sequence). V was trimmed by 5 bases and J by 4 bases, leaving 12 bases between them. Here the CDR3 DNA reads TGTGCCAGTAGTTGGGCCAGACTAAATCAGCCCCAGCATTTT. Protein sequence: CASSWARLNQPQHF.